The 14 T cell receptor beta chains below were found in one sample sequenced in a study of blood T cells in healthy people across ages. A sample-barcoded 5' primer and a J-beta primer mix were used in a second PCR of about 6 to 11 cycles. TCRdb analysed the 5' RACE reads with MiXCR anew, one entry per CDR3 protein. The table has over 700,000 distinct CDR3 sequences, 20% to 25% seen once. This sample was shared with a second study, whose subject was T cells of mothers and their children.

Material for sequencing was blood. These TCRs come from a boy younger than 18 in good health.

V gene TRBV12-3 or TRBV12-4 combines with J gene TRBJ2-3; TRBD2 matches at 8 bases. CDR3 length equals 15 residues. Trimming cost V 4 bases and J 10 bases; bases outside gene matches: 13. The CDR3 DNA follows: TGTGCCAGCAGTTCCGGACTAGCATGGGGGCCCCCGCAGTATTTT. It specifies CASSSGLAWGPPQYF.

The V call is TRBV7-2, the J call TRBJ2-5; D unclear. The J call could be wrong; TRBJ2-1 is a better fit for the DNA end. Germline V gene data show CDR1 as SGHTA and CDR2 as FQGNSA. CDR3 size: 16 residues. For the CDR3, the DNA is TGTGCCAGCAGCTTAGGCCTGGGCCAACCAACCAATGAGCAGTTCTTC. Translated, it gives CASSLGLGQPTNEQFF.

The chain couples TRBV20-1 to TRBJ2-1; 13 bases map to TRBD2. The J call may be mistaken, given a closer DNA end match to TRBJ2-7. The germline gives CDR1 DFQATT, CDR2 SNEGSKA (reference sequence). The CDR3 covers 17 residues. DNA for the CDR3: TGCAGTGGTGCCGGGACTAGCGGGGTCACCTTCTCCTACGAGCAGTACTTC. Translated, it gives CSGAGTSGVTFSYEQYF.

V usage is TRBV7-2 and J usage is TRBJ2-2; D gene unclear. Per germline, CDR1 SGHTA and CDR2 FQGNSA. This CDR3 has 15 residues. Trimming shortened V by 1 base and J by 1 base, and 7 bases separated the two germline ends. CDR3 in DNA: TGTGCCAGCAGCTTAGATGACGGGAACACCGGGGAGCTGTTTTTT. Its translation is CASSLDDGNTGELFF.

The genes are TRBV6-1 and TRBJ1-2, with a tentative D call TRBD1 (5 bases). V was cut by 8 bases and J by 0 bases, with 13 bases left in between. Germline CDR1 MNHNS, CDR2 SASEGT. The CDR3 contains 14 residues. CDR3 bases: TGTGCCAGCGCGAGGGGCTTAGCTAACTATGGCTACACCTTC. Its protein is CASARGLANYGYTF.

This clonotype was picked up a small number of times. The chain uses TRBV15 and TRBJ1-5; the D is unclear. This CDR3 is built from 14 residues. Trimming took 5 bases from V and 4 from J, leaving 12 bases between them. CDR1 is LNHNV, CDR2 YYDKDF, per germline (reference sequence). The CDR3 DNA follows: TGTGCCACCAGCGGCAGACGGGAGAATCAGCCCCAGCATTTT. It codes for CATSGRRENQPQHF.

This clonotype was seen a handful of times. The chain links TRBV20-1 to TRBJ2-1; 10 positions match TRBD2. The CDR3 sequence is 12 residues long. Germline CDR1 reads DFQATT; CDR2 reads SNEGSKA (reference sequence). Trimming took 4 bases from V and 10 from J; bases not matched to a gene: 4. The CDR3 sequence is CSAKAGGYEQFF. CDR3 coding DNA: TGCAGTGCTAAAGCGGGGGGGTACGAGCAGTTCTTC.

The chain links TRBV6-5 to TRBJ2-1; perhaps TRBD2 as D (6 bases). The CDR3 contains 14 residues. Looked up from germline, CDR1 is MNHEY and CDR2 is SVGAGI. V lost 6 bases and J lost 6, with 15 bases in between. The CDR3 loop is CASSRDSGSNEQFF. The CDR3 nucleotides read TGTGCCAGCAGCCGGGACTCCGGGTCCAATGAGCAGTTCTTC.

The gene calls are TRBV3-1 and TRBJ2-3, with TRBD2 matching over 10 bases. CDR3 length: 19 residues. The V gene end was trimmed by 4 bases and the J gene end by 0 bases; junction bases not matched to a gene: 13. CDR1 and CDR2 from the germline V gene are LGHDT and YNNKEL (reference sequence). CDR3 sequence (DNA): TGTGCCAGCAGCCTTATCGGGACTAGCGATCCAACTAGCACAGATACGCAGTATTTT. As protein: CASSLIGTSDPTSTDTQYF.

The chain carries TRBV27 and TRBJ2-7; 11 bases are a match to TRBD2. V was pared by 6 bases and J by 3 bases, with 10 bases of the junction left unmatched. The CDR3 loop spans 16 amino acids. Germline-derived CDR1 and CDR2 are MNHEY and SMNVEV (reference sequence). In nucleotides, the CDR3 is TGTGCCAGCAGCTCCTCGGGACTAGCGGACTTCTACGAGCAGTACTTC. This codes for CASSSSGLADFYEQYF.

The chain employs TRBV29-1 and TRBJ2-5; 9 bases match TRBD2. The J call is doubtful: the DNA matches TRBJ2-7 better. This CDR3 has 16 amino acids. CDR1 is SQVTM and CDR2 is ANQGSEA in the germline V gene. The CDR3 DNA sequence: TGCAGCGTCGCAGTCTGTATAGCGGGAGACTTCTACGAGCAGTACTTC. It translates to CSVAVCIAGDFYEQYF.

The V call is TRBV6-5, the J call TRBJ2-5; no definite D call. Germline values: CDR1 MNHEY, CDR2 SVGAGI. This CDR3 contains 17 residues. With 0 bases removed from V and 3 bases from J, the gap between germline ends came to 17 bases. CDR3 sequence (DNA): TGTGCCAGCAGTTACTCGATAGCCAGCTTCGATAAAGAGACCCAGTACTTC. It specifies CASSYSIASFDKETQYF.

The chain recombines TRBV7-9 with TRBJ2-7; D remains ambiguous. CDR1 SEHNR and CDR2 FQNEAQ come from the germline V gene (reference sequence). V was pared by 5 bases and J by 2 bases, with 13 bases between. The CDR3 is 14 amino acids. The CDR3 coding sequence is TGTGCCAGCAGCCCGGACGGTTCAACCTACGAGCAGTACTTC. Amino acids: CASSPDGSTYEQYF.

This clonotype was recorded once. The rearrangement uses TRBV28 and TRBJ1-5; D uncertain. V lost 2 bases and J 5 bases, leaving 16 bases between the germline ends. The CDR3 contains 16 residues. The germline V gene encodes CDR1 MDHEN and CDR2 SYDVKM. CDR3 nucleotide sequence: TGTGCCAGCAGTTTAGGCGGTGGTGGATTGGATCAGCCCCAGCATTTT. The encoded protein is CASSLGGGGLDQPQHF.